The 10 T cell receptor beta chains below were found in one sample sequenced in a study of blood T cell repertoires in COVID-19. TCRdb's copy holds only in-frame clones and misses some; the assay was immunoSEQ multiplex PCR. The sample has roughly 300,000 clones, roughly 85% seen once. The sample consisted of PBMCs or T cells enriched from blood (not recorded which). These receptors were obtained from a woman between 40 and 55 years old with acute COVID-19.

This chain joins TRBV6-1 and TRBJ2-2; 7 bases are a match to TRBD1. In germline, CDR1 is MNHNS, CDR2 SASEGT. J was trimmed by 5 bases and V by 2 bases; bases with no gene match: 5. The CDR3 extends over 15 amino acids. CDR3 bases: TGTGCCAGCAGTGAAAAGGGGGCGGGTACCGGGGAGCTGTTTTTT. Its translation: CASSEKGAGTGELFF.

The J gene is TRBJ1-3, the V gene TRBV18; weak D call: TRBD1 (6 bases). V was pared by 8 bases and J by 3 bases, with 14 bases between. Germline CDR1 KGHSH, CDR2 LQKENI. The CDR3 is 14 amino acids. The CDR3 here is CASAQQGSGNTIYF. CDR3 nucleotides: TGTGCCAGCGCCCAACAGGGAAGTGGAAACACCATATATTTT.

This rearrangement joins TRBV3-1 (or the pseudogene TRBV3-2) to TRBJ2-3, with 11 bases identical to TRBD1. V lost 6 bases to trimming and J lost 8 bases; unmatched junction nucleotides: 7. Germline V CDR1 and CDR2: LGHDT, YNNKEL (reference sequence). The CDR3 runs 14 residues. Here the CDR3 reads CASSPRGQGATQYF. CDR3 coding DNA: TGTGCCAGCAGTCCCCGTGGACAGGGGGCTACGCAGTATTTT.

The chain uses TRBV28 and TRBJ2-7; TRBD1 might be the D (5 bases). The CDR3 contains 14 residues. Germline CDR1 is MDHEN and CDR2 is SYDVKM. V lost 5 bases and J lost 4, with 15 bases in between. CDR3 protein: CASSAPRQTYEQYF. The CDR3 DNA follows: TGTGCCAGCAGTGCCCCGCGACAGACGTACGAGCAGTACTTC.

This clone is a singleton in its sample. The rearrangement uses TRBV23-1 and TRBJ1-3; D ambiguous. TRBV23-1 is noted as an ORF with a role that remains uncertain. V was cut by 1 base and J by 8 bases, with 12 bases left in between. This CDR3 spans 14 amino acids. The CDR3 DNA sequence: TGCGCCAGCAGTCAATACATGGGCCGGCACACCATATATTTT. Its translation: CASSQYMGRHTIYF.

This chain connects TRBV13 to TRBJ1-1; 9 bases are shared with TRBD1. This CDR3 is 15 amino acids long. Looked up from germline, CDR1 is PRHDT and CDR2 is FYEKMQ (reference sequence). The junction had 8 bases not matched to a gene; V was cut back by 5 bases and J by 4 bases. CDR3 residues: CASSTRGQGFTEAFF. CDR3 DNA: TGTGCCAGCAGCACCCGGGGACAGGGTTTCACTGAAGCTTTCTTT.

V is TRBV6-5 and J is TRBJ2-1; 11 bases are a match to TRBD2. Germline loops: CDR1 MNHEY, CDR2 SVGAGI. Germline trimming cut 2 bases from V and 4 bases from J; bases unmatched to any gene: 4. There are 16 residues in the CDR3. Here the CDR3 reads CASSYGTSGLYNEQFF. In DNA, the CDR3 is TGTGCCAGCAGTTACGGGACTAGCGGTCTTTACAATGAGCAGTTCTTC.

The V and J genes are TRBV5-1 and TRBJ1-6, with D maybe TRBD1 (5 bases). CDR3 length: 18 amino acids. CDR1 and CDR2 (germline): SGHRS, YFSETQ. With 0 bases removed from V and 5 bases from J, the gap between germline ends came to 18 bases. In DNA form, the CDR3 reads TGCGCCAGCAGCTTGGCTGGGACCGGGGGTTTCGATAATTCACCCCTCCACTTT. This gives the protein CASSLAGTGGFDNSPLHF.

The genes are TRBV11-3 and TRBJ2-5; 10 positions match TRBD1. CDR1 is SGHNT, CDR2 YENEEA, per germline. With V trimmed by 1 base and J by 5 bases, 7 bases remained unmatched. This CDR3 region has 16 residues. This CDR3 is CASSLASGQGRETQYF. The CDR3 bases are TGTGCCAGCAGCTTAGCATCGGGACAGGGGAGGGAGACCCAGTACTTC.

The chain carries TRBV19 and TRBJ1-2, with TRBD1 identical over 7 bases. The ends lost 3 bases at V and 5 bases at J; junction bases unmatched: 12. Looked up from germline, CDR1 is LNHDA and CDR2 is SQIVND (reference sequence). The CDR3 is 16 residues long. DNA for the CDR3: TGTGCCAGTAGTATCCGGACAGGCGTAGGGCTTTATGGCTACACCTTC. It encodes CASSIRTGVGLYGYTF.